Each of the 17 T cell receptor beta chains below was sequenced from the same sample in a study of shared clonotypes between healthy human individuals. The data were produced by immunoSEQ multiplex PCR, yet TCRdb's version contains in-frame clones alone and is incomplete. This sample yields about 2 million clones, of which about 94% are seen a single time; 0.85% to 1.3% belongs to the top ten. CD45RO-negative CD8 cells positively selected for CCR7 made up the naive population, which excluded terminally differentiated effector memory CD45RA+ cells. The sample was naive CD8+ T cells sorted from blood. All receptors come from a young man in good health.

A note on this clone: The sample has other DNA sequences that encode this CDR3 too. The V gene is TRBV29-1, the J gene TRBJ1-4, with TRBD1 matching over 7 bases. This CDR3 spans 13 amino acids. J was trimmed by 5 bases and V by 7 bases; bases with no gene match: 7. Germline-derived CDR1 and CDR2 are SQVTM and ANQGSEA. CDR3 loop: CSARQGLNEKLFF. The DNA of the CDR3 is TGCAGCGCCCGACAGGGCCTAAATGAAAAACTGTTTTTT.

The chain carries TRBV2 and TRBJ1-4; the D is unclear. Between the trimmed V and J ends, which lost 8 bases and 0 bases, there was a span of 19 bases. CDR3 length: 17 amino acids. Germline CDR1 reads SNHLY; CDR2 reads FYNNEI. CDR3 sequence reads: CASLPTLLNPTNEKLFF. DNA for the CDR3: TGTGCCAGCCTACCGACACTATTGAATCCAACTAATGAAAAACTGTTTTTT.

This rearrangement joins TRBV15 to TRBJ2-7; the D gene could be TRBD1 or TRBD2 (7 bases each). CDR1 LNHNV and CDR2 YYDKDF come from the germline V gene (reference sequence). V lost 8 bases to trimming and J lost 5 bases, with 16 bases between them. The CDR3 runs 13 residues. The CDR3, as DNA: TGTGCCACCGGGGAGGGCAGGGGGAACGAGCAGTACTTC. This encodes CATGEGRGNEQYF.

The gene calls are TRBV5-1 and TRBJ2-7; TRBD1 matches 11 bases. The germline gives CDR1 SGHRS, CDR2 YFSETQ. V lost 3 bases to trimming and J lost 6 bases; unmatched junction nucleotides: 11. The CDR3 has 16 residues. The CDR3 loop is CASSYRTGGSSGEQYF. CDR3 bases: TGCGCCAGCAGCTATAGGACAGGGGGCTCGTCGGGCGAGCAGTACTTC.

The gene calls are TRBV7-9 and TRBJ2-3; TRBD1 might be the D (7 bases). CDR1 and CDR2 (germline): SEHNR, FQNEAQ (reference sequence). The V end lost 5 bases, the J end lost 2 bases, and 17 bases lay between the germline ends. The CDR3 spans 16 residues. The CDR3 region is CASSRRQGGSTDTQYF. The CDR3 DNA sequence: TGTGCCAGCAGCCGCCGACAGGGAGGCTCCACAGATACGCAGTATTTT.

The chain carries TRBV9 and TRBJ2-3, with D perhaps TRBD1 or TRBD2 (5 bases each). The CDR3 has 14 amino acids. Germline CDR1 reads SGDLS; CDR2 reads YYNGEE. Trimming left V 0 bases short and J 4 bases short, with 9 bases between. The CDR3 protein is CASSVEGSADTQYF. As DNA, the CDR3 is TGTGCCAGCAGCGTAGAGGGGAGCGCAGATACGCAGTATTTT.

This chain links TRBV7-9 with TRBJ2-3, with a tentative D call TRBD2 (6 bases). The CDR3 length is 16 residues. Germline loops: CDR1 SEHNR, CDR2 FQNEAQ (reference sequence). Trimming left V 2 bases short and J 5 bases short, with 17 bases between. The CDR3 loop is CASSLSVDGSLDTQYF. CDR3 bases: TGTGCCAGCAGCTTAAGTGTGGACGGGAGCTTAGATACGCAGTATTTT.

The J gene is TRBJ1-5, the V gene TRBV30; possibly TRBD1 for D (6 bases). V gave up 1 base and J gave up 9 bases, with 13 bases separating them. In germline, CDR1 is GTSNPN, CDR2 SVGIG (reference sequence). This CDR3 is built from 13 residues. In nucleotides, the CDR3 is TGTGCCTGGAGTGCGACAGGCAGTGGGCCCCAGCATTTT. Translated, it gives CAWSATGSGPQHF.

V gene TRBV28 combines with J gene TRBJ2-2, with 7 bases that match TRBD1. Germline loops: CDR1 MDHEN, CDR2 SYDVKM. This CDR3 contains 17 residues. With 5 bases clipped from V and 1 base from J, the junction kept 10 bases outside the gene matches. In nucleotides, the CDR3 is TGTGCCAGCAGTAGCGTACAGGGGTGGAGGAACACCGGGGAGCTGTTTTTT. Translating gives CASSSVQGWRNTGELFF.

The J gene is TRBJ2-3, the V gene TRBV5-1; 9 bases line up with TRBD1. The CDR3 totals 15 residues. Germline values: CDR1 SGHRS, CDR2 YFSETQ. The V and J ends lost 4 bases and 6 bases, in that order; junction bases with no gene match: 9. CDR3 in amino acids: CASSQEGQGLDTQYF. Here the CDR3 DNA reads TGCGCCAGCAGCCAAGAGGGACAGGGTTTGGATACGCAGTATTTT.

The chain joins TRBV9 to TRBJ1-3; 11 positions agree with TRBD1. Germline CDR1 and CDR2: SGDLS and YYNGEE. The V gene end was trimmed by 4 bases and the J gene end by 0 bases; junction bases not matched to a gene: 6. CDR3 length equals 17 residues. CDR3: CASSILGQGDSGNTIYF. DNA for the CDR3: TGTGCCAGCAGCATCTTGGGACAGGGGGACTCTGGAAACACCATATATTTT.

Turning to this clone: The sample has other DNA sequences that encode this CDR3 too. The chain joins TRBV6-5 to TRBJ2-2; 8 bases are shared with TRBD1. The germline V gene encodes CDR1 MNHEY and CDR2 SVGAGI. The CDR3 is made up of 15 amino acids. J was trimmed by 5 bases and V by 3 bases; bases with no gene match: 5. Written as DNA, the CDR3 is TGTGCCAGCAGTTATGGGACAGGCCCGACCGGGGAGCTGTTTTTT. It translates to CASSYGTGPTGELFF.

This clone was observed once. This chain uses TRBV5-4 with TRBJ2-6; a weak D match, TRBD1 (7 bases). Trimming stripped 4 bases from V and 4 bases from J, with 12 bases between. The length of the CDR3 is 15 residues. CDR1 is SGHNT and CDR2 is YYREEE in the germline V gene (reference sequence). CDR3 residues: CASSEQGGGANVLTF. The DNA for the CDR3 is TGTGCCAGCAGCGAGCAGGGGGGAGGGGCCAACGTCCTGACTTTC. Using reference TRBV5-4 and TRBJ2-6 for the parts outside the CDR3, the full variable domain is ETGVTQSPTHLIKTRGQQVTLRCSSQSGHNTVSWYQQALGQGPQFIFQYYREEENGRGNFPPRFSGLQFPNYSSELNVNALELDDSALYLCASSEQGGGANVLTFGAGSRLTVL.

The chain carries TRBV11-1 and TRBJ2-1; D is undetermined. V lost 7 bases, J lost 0 bases, and 13 bases lay in between. The CDR3 runs to 15 residues. Germline loops: CDR1 SGHAT, CDR2 FQDESV (reference sequence). This CDR3 is CASTPDASSYNEQFF. DNA of the CDR3: TGTGCCAGCACCCCCGACGCAAGCTCCTACAATGAGCAGTTCTTC.

The chain is built from TRBV7-9 and TRBJ2-7, with 12 bases fitting TRBD1. The germline CDR1 and CDR2 sequences are SEHNR and FQNEAQ (reference sequence). With 3 bases clipped from V and 4 bases from J, the junction kept 4 bases outside the gene matches. The CDR3 runs to 15 residues. CDR3 sequence: CASSFSGQGAYEQYF. The CDR3 DNA follows: TGTGCCAGCAGCTTCTCGGGACAGGGGGCTTACGAGCAGTACTTC.

The CDR3 DNA is TGCGCCAGCAGCCAAGAGAGGGGAGGGGTGGAAAAACTGTTTTTT. Its protein is CASSQERGGVEKLFF. V is TRBV4-1 and J is TRBJ1-4; a weak D match, TRBD1 (5 bases). Germline V gene sequence: CDR1 MGHRA, CDR2 YSYEKL. Trimming removed 0 bases at V and 8 bases at J, with 13 bases between. The CDR3 has 15 residues.

This chain joins TRBV13 and TRBJ1-1; TRBD1 might be the D (6 bases). The ends were cut back, 5 bases at V and 0 bases at J, with 10 bases in the middle. Per the germline V gene, CDR1 is PRHDT and CDR2 is FYEKMQ (reference sequence). The length of the CDR3 is 14 residues. In nucleotides, the CDR3 is TGTGCCAGCAGCCCAGGGGATCTGAACACTGAAGCTTTCTTT. It encodes CASSPGDLNTEAFF.